This T cell receptor beta chain was sequenced for a study of blood T cell repertoires in COVID-19 (dated by TCRdb to 2018 to 2021). About the investigation overall: Collaborator samples came from the United States, Italy and Spain and covered acute and convalescent phases of COVID-19. The material from the prospective study consisted of cDNA or gDNA derived from T cells, B-cell-depleted T cells, or PBMCs. Subjects who had been exposed to COVID-19, were actively infected with it, or had recovered from it provided the deeply sampled blood TCRbeta repertoires that made up the dataset. The repertoires were released in a freely available public database meant as a resource for research on the immune response to SARS-CoV-2. Samples came from the ongoing ImmuneRACE study (first 160 participants) plus 1,254 subjects from 6 global collaborators. Nearly every sample came with metadata listing a de-identified subject ID, COVID-19 status, age in years and sex. Where available, HLA class I and class II types were obtained from metadata supplied by the sample provider rather than from assay-based typing. Results and caveats for the whole study, not just this receptor: The amount of clinical and demographic metadata varied by source and participant and was provided uncurated.

A remark on this clone: Its cognate antigen has yet to be identified. No much larger clone exists at a distance of one base, and base qualities are not known.

TCRbeta CDR3 regions were amplified from genomic DNA by means of the immunoSEQ Assay, a bias-controlled multiplex PCR. Regarding the original processing steps: Nucleated cell counts per sample were estimated from amplification of reference gene primers within the assay. To quantify the absolute abundance of each unique TCRbeta CDR3 rearrangement, sequence reads were collapsed and filtered. For each sample, productive Simpson clonality was calculated as the square root of Simpson's diversity index across productive rearrangements. The table was pulled from immuneACCESS by TCRdb, which kept in-frame rearrangements only. Such tables lose some clones; where checked, under half of the loss comes from unresolved V genes, and the rest has no known cause. V, J and clone size are taken as reported in that table, and D and trimming were inferred from the DNA itself. The sample table records some 200,000 clones; over 80% of these occur just once. The top ten clones comprise approximately 6.2% of the sample.

The germline V gene gives CDR1 as SGHTA and CDR2 as FQGNSA. The V end loses 0 bases and the J end loses 10 bases, and a stretch of 12 bases separates them. Spanning cysteine to phenylalanine, the CDR3 consists of 13 amino acids. The retained sequence is limited to the CDR3, 39 bases, with the frame set at the first base. The collaborating institutions used their own protocols to collect whole blood in K2EDTA tubes. For TCRbeta analysis, collaborators shipped samples as frozen whole blood, isolated PBMCs, or DNA extracted from either of those sample types. This receptor was obtained from a woman between 40 and 55 years old with acute or convalescent COVID-19. The rearrangement joined TRBV7-2 to TRBJ1-1; a tentative D call is TRBD1 (5 bases match). Sequenced: peripheral blood. The bases are TGTGCCAGCAGCTTAGCGACAGAGTCTGCAGCTTTCTTT. The translation is CASSLATESAAFF.